The source of this T cell receptor (beta chain) is a study of blood T cell repertoires in COVID-19 (dated by TCRdb to 2020 to 2021). Background on the whole study: Samples covering the acute and convalescent phases of COVID-19 were provided by collaborators in the United States, Italy and Spain. The samples were drawn from the first 160 participants of the ongoing ImmuneRACE study and from 950 to 1,500 subjects provided by 6 global collaborators. Nearly every sample came with metadata listing a de-identified subject ID, COVID-19 status, age in years and sex. The repertoires were released in a freely available public database meant as a resource for research on the immune response to SARS-CoV-2. Deeply sampled blood TCRbeta repertoires from subjects exposed to, actively infected with, or recovered from COVID-19 were included in the dataset. The prospective study material was composed of cDNA or gDNA derived from T cells, B-cell-depleted T cells, or PBMCs. Where available, HLA class I and class II types were taken from metadata supplied by the sample provider and were not determined by assay-based typing. Findings and caveats that apply to the study as a whole: How much clinical and demographic metadata was included differed by source and by participant, and the metadata was provided uncurated.

Whole blood was collected in K2EDTA tubes by collaborating institutions according to the institutions' own protocols. For TCRbeta analysis, collaborators shipped samples in one of three forms: frozen whole blood, isolated PBMCs, or DNA extracted from either of those sample types. TCRbeta CDR3 regions were amplified from genomic DNA by means of the immunoSEQ Assay, a bias-controlled multiplex PCR. As for how the authors treated the data: The number of nucleated cells in each sample was estimated by amplification of reference gene primers within the assay. To quantify the absolute abundance of each unique TCRbeta CDR3 rearrangement, sequence reads were collapsed and filtered. Productive Simpson clonality was computed per sample as the square root of Simpson's diversity index over productive rearrangements. TCRdb re-hosts the immuneACCESS table, in-frame sequences only. Its copies lack some clones; in the studies checked, an unresolved V gene accounts for under half of them, and the cause for the rest is not known. Clone size and the V and J calls come from that table; the DNA yielded D and trimming. The sample profile shows 30,000 to 40,000 clones; approximately 91% of them were found once. Clones ranked in the top ten supply around 6% of the sample.

With respect to this clone: The antigen it binds to is not known. No clone much larger than this one lies a single base away; base qualities are absent.

CDR1 SEHNR and CDR2 FQNEAQ are derived from the germline V gene (reference sequence). Including the terminal cysteine and phenylalanine, the CDR3 comprises 15 residues. The kept DNA is CDR3 alone, 45 bases in frame from the first base. V and J are trimmed by 4 bases and 0 bases, and the gene matches miss 3 bases of the junction. This sequence was found in a woman older than 75 with acute or convalescent COVID-19. The chain links TRBV7-9 with TRBJ1-5, and TRBD1 matches 7 of the central bases. What was sequenced was peripheral blood. The encoded CDR3 is CASSSQGGSNQPQHF. The sequence in DNA is TGTGCCAGCAGCTCCCAGGGGGGTAGCAATCAGCCCCAGCATTTT.